What follows are 23 T cell receptor beta chains derived from one specimen sequenced in a study. TCRdb re-analysed the RT-PCR reads in MiXCR, keeping a single row per CDR3 protein. The data contain 550,000 to 750,000 distinct CDR3 sequences, about 14% of them singletons. The sample taken for sequencing was memory CD4+ T cells from blood. These receptor sequences come from a female donor in good health, serving as a healthy control.

This clonotype was recorded many times. The chain combines TRBV7-2 with TRBJ2-1, with D possibly TRBD1 on 7 matching bases. Germline CDR1 reads SGHTA; CDR2 reads FQGNSA. The CDR3 length is 15 residues. Trimming stripped 5 bases from V and 4 bases from J, with 15 bases between. The CDR3 reads CASSQGGEGYNEQFF. CDR3 bases: TGTGCCAGCAGCCAGGGGGGTGAGGGGTACAATGAGCAGTTCTTC.

The table lists this clonotype with many counts. The J gene is TRBJ1-5, the V gene TRBV18, with 7 bases fitting TRBD1. This CDR3 is built from 13 residues. The ends lost 6 bases at V and 6 bases at J; junction bases unmatched: 5. Germline CDR1 is KGHSH and CDR2 is LQKENI. The CDR3 reads CASSEGAGQPQHF. CDR3 DNA sequence: TGTGCCAGCTCGGAGGGGGCAGGTCAGCCCCAGCATTTT.

This clonotype showed up just a few times. The chain uses TRBV29-1 and TRBJ1-2, with TRBD1 matching 9 bases. The CDR3 runs 15 residues. Trimming removed 4 bases from V and 2 bases from J; junction bases left unmatched: 8. The V gene's germline CDR1 is SQVTM and CDR2 ANQGSEA. CDR3 region: CSVGGSGTGNYGYTF. In DNA, the CDR3 is TGCAGCGTTGGAGGTTCCGGGACAGGGAACTATGGCTACACCTTC.

On this clonotype itself: The CDR3 ends on some other residue instead of the conserved phenylalanine or tryptophan, so this is likely a read error. The limits of the CDR3 on the DNA are not certain, so only TCRdb's listed CDR3 is given. V usage is TRBV20-1 and J usage is TRBJ2-5; the D call TRBD2 from the table was never checked on the DNA. CDR1 DFQATT and CDR2 SNEGSKA come from the germline V gene (reference sequence). With termini counted, the CDR3 has 15 amino acids. CDR3: CSARGTGTSGGAVFG.

V usage is TRBV7-2 and J usage is TRBJ2-3; 8 positions match TRBD1. Losses at the gene ends were 5 bases for V and 3 bases for J; bases not matched to a gene: 7. The CDR3 is 15 amino acids. From germline, CDR1 is SGHTA and CDR2 FQGNSA. CDR3 in DNA: TGTGCCAGCAGCCAGATTGGACAGGGAACAGATACGCAGTATTTT. Its protein product is CASSQIGQGTDTQYF.

This clonotype was seen repeatedly, ten times or more. The CDR3 is CASSQLQRRLAGGSGSEQYF. The CDR3 DNA is TGCGCCAGCAGCCAACTCCAGAGACGTCTAGCGGGAGGTAGTGGTAGCGAGCAGTACTTC. V is TRBV4-1 and J is TRBJ2-7, with TRBD2 matching over 11 bases. There are 20 residues in the CDR3. Trimming at V came to 2 bases and at J to 6 bases, leaving 21 bases not matched to a gene. Germline CDR1 and CDR2: MGHRA and YSYEKL.

This clonotype was found a few times. The chain couples TRBV7-2 to TRBJ2-2, with TRBD2 matching over 9 bases. The CDR3 is made up of 17 amino acids. Per germline, CDR1 SGHTA and CDR2 FQGNSA. V lost 4 bases to trimming and J lost 3 bases; unmatched junction nucleotides: 9. The CDR3 sequence: CASSSRGSGSYTGELFF. CDR3 DNA: TGTGCCAGCAGCTCCAGGGGTAGCGGGAGTTACACCGGGGAGCTGTTTTTT.

The chain joins TRBV7-9 to TRBJ2-1, with TRBD1 matching over 8 bases. The CDR3 has 15 residues. V trimming: 6 bases; J trimming: 4 bases; junction bases outside the gene matches: 8. Germline V lookup: CDR1 SEHNR, CDR2 FQNEAQ (reference sequence). CDR3 nucleotides: TGTGCCAGCAGATCCGGACAGGGAAGATACAATGAGCAGTTCTTC. Amino acids: CASRSGQGRYNEQFF.

This clonotype was detected ten times or more. The V call is TRBV5-1, the J call TRBJ2-7, with 7 positions matching TRBD1. V lost 1 base to trimming and J lost 2 bases; unmatched junction nucleotides: 3. The CDR3 has 14 amino acids. Germline V lookup: CDR1 SGHRS, CDR2 YFSETQ. The CDR3 region is CASSLRGGTYEQYF. In DNA, the CDR3 is TGCGCCAGCAGCTTGAGAGGGGGCACCTACGAGCAGTACTTC. The full variable domain, its missing parts supplied by reference TRBV5-1 and TRBJ2-7, is KAGVTQTPRYLIKTRGQQVTLSCSPISGHRSVSWYQQTPGQGLQFLFEYFSETQRNKGNFPGRFSGRQFSNSRSEMNVSTLELGDSALYLCASSLRGGTYEQYFGPGTRLTVT.

The sample holds a few counts of this clonotype. V gene TRBV30 combines with J gene TRBJ1-3; possibly TRBD1 for D (6 bases). The V end was cut by 4 bases, the J end by 6 bases, with 16 bases between. Germline lookup yields CDR1 GTSNPN and CDR2 SVGIG (reference sequence). This CDR3 has 14 residues. This chain's CDR3 is CAWTTDGGPNTIYF. The DNA of the CDR3 is TGTGCCTGGACCACCGACGGGGGGCCAAACACCATATATTTT.

This clonotype was counted only a few times. The chain recombines TRBV3-1 with TRBJ1-5; D is unresolved. The CDR3 is made up of 13 amino acids. V was shortened by 4 bases and J by 4 bases, with 8 bases between the two germline ends. Germline lookup yields CDR1 LGHDT and CDR2 YNNKEL (reference sequence). CDR3 in DNA: TGTGCCAGCAGCCCGGAGAGAAATCAGCCCCAGCATTTT. Encoded protein: CASSPERNQPQHF.

This clonotype was detected only a few times. V gene TRBV14 combines with J gene TRBJ2-3, with D perhaps matching TRBD2 (6 bases). CDR1 is SGHDN, CDR2 FVKESK, per germline. V lost 4 bases and J lost 4, with 15 bases in between. The CDR3 is 15 amino acids. The CDR3 sequence is CASSRQTSPADTQYF. The DNA of the CDR3 is TGTGCCAGCAGCCGGCAAACTAGCCCCGCAGATACGCAGTATTTT.

This clonotype was observed at least ten times. The gene calls are TRBV5-1 and TRBJ2-2; TRBD1 or TRBD2 may be the D gene (5 bases each). Trimming removed 4 bases at V and 1 base at J, with 14 bases between. The CDR3 contains 16 residues. Germline values: CDR1 SGHRS, CDR2 YFSETQ. For the CDR3, the DNA is TGCGCCAGCAGCAGTCCCGGGACGGGGAACACCGGGGAGCTGTTTTTT. It specifies CASSSPGTGNTGELFF.

This clonotype was observed a few times. The chain combines TRBV9 with TRBJ2-2; D not resolved. This CDR3 region has 15 residues. Germline V gene data show CDR1 as SGDLS and CDR2 as YYNGEE. V lost 0 bases, J lost 4 bases, and 10 bases lay in between. The CDR3 spells CASSVDGGITGELFF. DNA of the CDR3: TGTGCCAGCAGCGTAGATGGCGGAATCACCGGGGAGCTGTTTTTT.

The genes are TRBV5-1 and TRBJ2-7, with TRBD1 identical over 9 bases. There are 15 residues in the CDR3. With 0 bases clipped from V and 6 bases from J, the junction kept 7 bases outside the gene matches. Looked up from germline, CDR1 is SGHRS and CDR2 is YFSETQ. CDR3 sequence: CASSLAIGQGSEQYF. In DNA form, the CDR3 reads TGCGCCAGCAGCTTGGCCATAGGACAGGGGAGCGAGCAGTACTTC.

This clonotype was seen many times. This chain uses TRBV28 with TRBJ1-2; D ambiguous. The CDR3 is 12 residues long. Trimming stripped 6 bases from V and 1 base from J, with 6 bases between. CDR1 is MDHEN and CDR2 is SYDVKM in the germline V gene. The CDR3 here is CASRQLNYGYTF. CDR3 bases: TGTGCCAGCAGACAACTTAACTATGGCTACACCTTC.

This clonotype has only a few counts. The genes are TRBV29-1 and TRBJ2-3; D unresolved. The length of the CDR3 is 13 residues. Trimming cost V 1 base and J 3 bases, with 8 bases left between them. Germline CDR1 SQVTM, CDR2 ANQGSEA. Here the CDR3 DNA reads TGCAGCGTTGAAGTCAGCAGGACAGATACGCAGTATTTT. Translating it yields CSVEVSRTDTQYF.

With regard to this clonotype: A much larger clone sits a single nucleotide away, making a read error possible. V usage is TRBV7-2 and J usage is TRBJ2-1; maybe TRBD1 (6 bases). The CDR3 is 14 amino acids. The germline V and J ends were trimmed by 2 bases and 6 bases, with 11 bases remaining between them. Germline V gene sequence: CDR1 SGHTA, CDR2 FQGNSA. The DNA of the CDR3 is TGTGCCAGCAGCTTACAGGACAGTATCAATGAGCAGTTCTTC. It is translated as CASSLQDSINEQFF. Using reference TRBV7-2 and TRBJ2-1 for the parts outside the CDR3, the full variable domain is GAGVSQSPSNKVTEKGKDVELRCDPISGHTALYWYRQSLGQGLEFLIYFQGNSAPDKSGLPSDRFSAERTGGSVSTLTIQRTQQEDSAVYLCASSLQDSINEQFFGPGTRLTVL.

This clonotype has only a few counts. The chain joins TRBV20-1 to TRBJ2-1; D tentatively reads TRBD1 or TRBD2 (6 bases each). With 5 bases removed from V and 0 bases from J, the gap between germline ends came to 11 bases. This CDR3 has 14 residues. Germline assignment: CDR1 DFQATT and CDR2 SNEGSKA (reference sequence). The CDR3 nucleotides read TGCAGTGCTGACGGGGGCCTCTCCTACAATGAGCAGTTCTTC. This gives the protein CSADGGLSYNEQFF.

The rearrangement uses TRBV5-1 and TRBJ2-2; D possibly uses TRBD1 or TRBD2 (5 bases each). The CDR3 consists of 16 residues. V was shortened by 2 bases and J by 6 bases, with 17 bases between the two germline ends. The germline CDR1 and CDR2 sequences are SGHRS and YFSETQ. As DNA, the CDR3 is TGCGCCAGCAGCTTTCTACTAGATGGGGGAGCCGGGGAGCTGTTTTTT. Translation gives CASSFLLDGGAGELFF.

This clonotype was detected many times. This chain connects TRBV20-1 to TRBJ2-7, with 10 bases lining up with TRBD1. Germline CDR1 and CDR2: DFQATT and SNEGSKA (reference sequence). Trimming removed 3 bases from V and 2 bases from J; junction bases left unmatched: 4. This CDR3 has 14 amino acids. Written as DNA, the CDR3 is TGCAGTGCTAGGAGGGGACAGGGGCCCTACGAGCAGTACTTC. Its protein is CSARRGQGPYEQYF.

This clonotype was observed many times. The V call is TRBV7-2, the J call TRBJ2-3; 14 bases match TRBD2. The CDR3 sequence is 14 residues long. Looked up from germline, CDR1 is SGHTA and CDR2 is FQGNSA. J was trimmed by 6 bases and V by 7 bases; bases with no gene match: 3. In DNA form, the CDR3 reads TGTGCCAGCAACCGACTAGCGGGGGGGGATACGCAGTATTTT. Amino acids: CASNRLAGGDTQYF.

This clonotype was found a few times. The chain joins TRBV5-4 to TRBJ2-3; 11 positions match TRBD2. Germline lookup yields CDR1 SGHNT and CDR2 YYREEE (reference sequence). This CDR3 is 15 amino acids long. V was clipped by 4 bases and J by 2 bases; unmatched bases: 3. The CDR3 coding sequence is TGTGCCAGCAGCCGTAGCGGGGGGGACACAGATACGCAGTATTTT. This encodes CASSRSGGDTDTQYF.